The clone carrying this T cell receptor (beta chain) was seen a handful of times. What it binds is not known. Researchers used 5'RACE with constant-segment primers to make TCR alpha and TCR beta cDNA libraries that carry sample barcodes and UMIs. From the 5' RACE reads, TCRdb called clonotypes with MiXCR, one entry per CDR3 protein. This table has 140,000 or so distinct CDR3 sequences, under 25% appearing once. This specimen belongs to a study of T-cell memory formation after mild COVID-19. Study overall: TCR clusters mostly belonged to single donors. Study-level findings and limits: Contracting CD4+ clones lay largely in CM and EM, with CD8+ ones residing in EMRA.

Trimming left V 2 bases short and J 5 bases short, with 8 bases between. CDR3 length: 13 amino acids. Looked up from germline, CDR1 is KGHDR and CDR2 is SFDVKD. The clonotype originates from an adult woman who had mild COVID-19 (a few samples of this study predate the infection). Cell type and time point are not known. This rearrangement joins TRBV24-1 to TRBJ1-1, with a weak D call TRBD1 (5 bases). The sample consisted of PBMCs or a T cell subset sorted from them (not recorded which). CDR3: CATSDSGMTEAFF. The CDR3 DNA reads TGTGCCACCAGTGATTCAGGGATGACTGAAGCTTTCTTT.